The entry below describes one T cell receptor (beta chain). This sample was included in a study of blood T cell repertoires in COVID-19. About the study: The United States, Italy and Spain provided the acute and convalescent COVID-19 samples. The cDNA or gDNA used as material had been derived from T cells, B-cell-depleted T cells, or PBMCs.

Profiled with immunoSEQ multiplex PCR; TCRdb holds only in-frame clones, not every one. The profile shows approximately 250,000 clones, approximately 86% of them singletons. The junction had 3 bases not matched to a gene; V was cut back by 5 bases and J by 6 bases. The length of the CDR3 is 14 residues. CDR1 is SGHTA, CDR2 FQGTGA, per germline. Seattle participants joined during active infection and were tracked over time. This chain joins TRBV7-3 and TRBJ2-1; TRBD2 aligns across 11 bases. The sample taken for sequencing was peripheral blood. The receptor comes from a woman aged 55-70 years with COVID-19, enrolled during active disease. The CDR3 bases are TGTGCCAGCAGCCTAGCGGGAGGTATCAATGAGCAGTTCTTC. It yields the protein CASSLAGGINEQFF.